This T cell receptor beta chain derives from a study of blood T cell repertoires in COVID-19. Study in general: Acute and convalescent COVID-19 specimens originated in the United States, Italy and Spain. In each case, the material was cDNA or gDNA derived from T cells, B-cell-depleted T cells, or PBMCs.

The V gene's germline CDR1 is MGHDK and CDR2 SYGVNS. V dropped 3 bases and J dropped 9; count of bases not matched to a gene: 8. This CDR3 has 14 amino acids. Original handling: Amplification from reference gene primers served as the basis for estimated nucleated cell counts. Assay: immunoSEQ multiplex PCR; the TCRdb copy retains only in-frame clones and omits some. That table furnishes V, J and clone size, whereas the DNA furnished D and trimming. The data show over 50,000 clones, more than 90% seen once. This receptor was taken from a man aged 50 to 59 with active COVID-19. V gene TRBV25-1 combines with J gene TRBJ2-5, with 9 bases fitting TRBD1. Sequenced: peripheral blood. The CDR3 nucleotides are TGTGCCAGCAGTGACCCTGGACAGGGGTTTGCCCAGTACTTC. Protein: CASSDPGQGFAQYF.